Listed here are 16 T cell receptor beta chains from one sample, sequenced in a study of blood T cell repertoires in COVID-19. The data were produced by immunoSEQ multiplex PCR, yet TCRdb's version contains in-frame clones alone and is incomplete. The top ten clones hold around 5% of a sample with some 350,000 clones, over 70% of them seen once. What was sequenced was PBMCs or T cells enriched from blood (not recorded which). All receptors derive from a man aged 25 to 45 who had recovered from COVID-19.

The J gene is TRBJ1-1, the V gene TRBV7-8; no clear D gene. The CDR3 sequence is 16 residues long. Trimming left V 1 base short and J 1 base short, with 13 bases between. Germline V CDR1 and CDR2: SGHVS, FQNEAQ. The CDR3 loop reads CASSLGSRERNTEAFF. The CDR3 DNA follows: TGTGCCAGCAGCTTAGGGTCACGGGAACGGAACACTGAAGCTTTCTTT.

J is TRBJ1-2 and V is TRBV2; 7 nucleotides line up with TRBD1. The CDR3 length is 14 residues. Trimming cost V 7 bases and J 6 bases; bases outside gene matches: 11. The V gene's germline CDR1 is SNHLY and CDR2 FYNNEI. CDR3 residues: CASTTGQVANGYTF. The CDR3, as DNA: TGTGCCAGCACCACCGGACAGGTTGCCAATGGCTACACCTTC.

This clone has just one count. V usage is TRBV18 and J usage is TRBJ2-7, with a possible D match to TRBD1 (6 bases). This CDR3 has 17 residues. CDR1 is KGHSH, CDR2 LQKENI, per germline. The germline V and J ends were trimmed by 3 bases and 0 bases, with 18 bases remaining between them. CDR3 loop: CASSPPLMDRSSYEQYF. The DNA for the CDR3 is TGTGCCAGCTCACCTCCCCTAATGGACAGATCCTCCTACGAGCAGTACTTC.

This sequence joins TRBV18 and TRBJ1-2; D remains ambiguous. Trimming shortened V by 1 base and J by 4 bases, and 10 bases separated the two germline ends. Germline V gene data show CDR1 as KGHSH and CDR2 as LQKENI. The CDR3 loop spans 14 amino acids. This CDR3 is CASSPRSEGYGYTF. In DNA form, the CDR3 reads TGTGCCAGCTCACCACGCAGCGAGGGCTATGGCTACACCTTC.

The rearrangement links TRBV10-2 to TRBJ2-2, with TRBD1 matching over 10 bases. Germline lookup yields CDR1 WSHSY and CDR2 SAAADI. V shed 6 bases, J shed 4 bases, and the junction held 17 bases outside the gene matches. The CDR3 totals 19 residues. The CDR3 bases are TGCGCCAGCAGGGGGACCGGGGACAGGGGAGGTCCGGGCACCGGGGAGCTGTTTTTT. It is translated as CASRGTGDRGGPGTGELFF.

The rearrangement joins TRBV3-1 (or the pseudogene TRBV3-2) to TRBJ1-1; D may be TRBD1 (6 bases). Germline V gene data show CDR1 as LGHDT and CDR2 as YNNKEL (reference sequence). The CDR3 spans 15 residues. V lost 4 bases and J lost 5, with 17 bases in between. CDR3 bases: TGTGCCAGCAGCCCGAGGGGGAGGGCTGGGACTGAAGCTTTCTTT. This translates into CASSPRGRAGTEAFF.

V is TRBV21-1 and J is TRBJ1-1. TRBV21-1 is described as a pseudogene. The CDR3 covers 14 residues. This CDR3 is CASSKIGTDSEAFF. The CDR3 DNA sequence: TGTGCCAGCAGCAAAATCGGGACTGATTCCGAAGCTTTCTTT.

The CDR3 sequence is CASSIRPEDQPQHF. Written as DNA, the CDR3 is TGTGCCAGTAGTATACGTCCCGAGGATCAGCCCCAGCATTTT. This sequence joins TRBV19 and TRBJ1-5; D gene uncertain. Per the germline V gene, CDR1 is LNHDA and CDR2 is SQIVND (reference sequence). V was cut by 2 bases and J by 5 bases, with 10 bases left in between. The CDR3 totals 14 residues.

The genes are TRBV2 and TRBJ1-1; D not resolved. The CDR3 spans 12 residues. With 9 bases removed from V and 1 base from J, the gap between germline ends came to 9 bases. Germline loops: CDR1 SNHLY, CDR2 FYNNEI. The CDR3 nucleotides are TGTGCCAGTGAGGAGGGGAACACTGAAGCTTTCTTT. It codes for CASEEGNTEAFF. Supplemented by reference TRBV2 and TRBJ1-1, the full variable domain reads EPEVTQTPSHQVTQMGQEVILRCVPISNHLYFYWYRQILGQKVEFLVSFYNNEISEKSEIFDDQFSVERPDGSNFTLKIRSTKLEDSAMYFCASEEGNTEAFFGQGTRLTVV.

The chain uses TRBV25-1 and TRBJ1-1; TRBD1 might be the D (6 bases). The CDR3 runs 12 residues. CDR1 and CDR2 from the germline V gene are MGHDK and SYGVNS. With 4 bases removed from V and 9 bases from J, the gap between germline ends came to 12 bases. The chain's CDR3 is CASSVSRGQAFF. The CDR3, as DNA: TGTGCCAGCAGTGTAAGCAGGGGCCAAGCTTTCTTT. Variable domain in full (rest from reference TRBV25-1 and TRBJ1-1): EADIYQTPRYLVIGTGKKITLECSQTMGHDKMYWYQQDPGMELHLIHYSYGVNSTEKGDLSSESTVSRIRTEHFPLTLESARPSHTSQYLCASSVSRGQAFFGQGTRLTVV.

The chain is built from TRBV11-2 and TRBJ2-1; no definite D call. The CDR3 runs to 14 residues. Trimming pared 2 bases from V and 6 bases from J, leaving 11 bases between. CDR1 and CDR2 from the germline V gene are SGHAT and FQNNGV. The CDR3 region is CASSLHVVGNEQFF. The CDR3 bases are TGTGCCAGCAGCTTACACGTCGTCGGCAATGAGCAGTTCTTC.

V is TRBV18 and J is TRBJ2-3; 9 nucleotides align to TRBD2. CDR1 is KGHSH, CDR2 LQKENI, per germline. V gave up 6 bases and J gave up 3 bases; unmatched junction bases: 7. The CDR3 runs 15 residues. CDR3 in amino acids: CASSRRGGQTDTQYF. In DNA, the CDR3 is TGTGCCAGCTCGCGGCGGGGGGGCCAAACAGATACGCAGTATTTT.

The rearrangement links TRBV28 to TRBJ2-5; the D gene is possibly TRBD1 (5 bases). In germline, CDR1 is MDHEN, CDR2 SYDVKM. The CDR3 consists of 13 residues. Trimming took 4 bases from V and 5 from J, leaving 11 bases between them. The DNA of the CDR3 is TGTGCCAGCAGTTGGGTGGCAGGGGAGACCCAGTACTTC. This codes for CASSWVAGETQYF. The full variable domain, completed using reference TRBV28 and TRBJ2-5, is DVKVTQSSRYLVKRTGEKVFLECVQDMDHENMFWYRQDPGLGLRLIYFSYDVKMKEKGDIPEGYSVSREKKERFSLILESASTNQTSMYLCASSWVAGETQYFGPGTRLLVL.

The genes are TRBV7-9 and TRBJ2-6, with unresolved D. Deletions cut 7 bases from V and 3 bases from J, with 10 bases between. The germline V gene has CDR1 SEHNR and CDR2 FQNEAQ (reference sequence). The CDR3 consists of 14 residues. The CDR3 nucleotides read TGTGCCAGCACCAAGACGGGTGGGGCCAACGTCCTGACTTTC. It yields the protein CASTKTGGANVLTF.

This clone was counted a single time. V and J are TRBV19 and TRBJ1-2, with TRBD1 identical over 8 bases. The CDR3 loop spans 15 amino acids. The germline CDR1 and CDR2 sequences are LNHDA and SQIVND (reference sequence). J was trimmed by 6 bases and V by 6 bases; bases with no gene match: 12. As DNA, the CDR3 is TGTGCCAGTAGCCTCCCTTCTTCAGGGGGCCATGGCTACACCTTC. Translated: CASSLPSSGGHGYTF. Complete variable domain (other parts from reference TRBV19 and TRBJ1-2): DGGITQSPKYLFRKEGQNVTLSCEQNLNHDAMYWYRQDPGQGLRLIYYSQIVNDFQKGDIAEGYSVSREKKESFPLTVTSAQKNPTAFYLCASSLPSSGGHGYTFGSGTRLTVV.

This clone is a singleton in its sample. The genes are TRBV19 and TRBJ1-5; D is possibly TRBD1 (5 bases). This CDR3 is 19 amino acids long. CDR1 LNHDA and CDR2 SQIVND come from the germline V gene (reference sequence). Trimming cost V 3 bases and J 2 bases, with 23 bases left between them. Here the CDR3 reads CASSIRGPREGVRNQPQHF. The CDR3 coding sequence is TGTGCCAGTAGTATCCGAGGGCCCAGGGAGGGAGTGCGCAATCAGCCCCAGCATTTT.